Each of the 19 T cell receptor beta chains below was sequenced from the same sample in a study of T-cell reconstitution after alpha-beta-depleted transplantation in children. Unique molecular identifiers were built into the TCRbeta library. One entry per CDR3 protein results from TCRdb running MiXCR on the PCR reads. The profile shows hundreds of thousands of distinct CDR3 sequences, roughly 13% of them singletons. The source material was PBMCs, mostly from graft donor cells, sampled 360 days after TCRalphabeta/CD19-depleted stem cell transplant. Every receptor here comes from a male patient aged 10 to 17 who had a stem cell transplant for acute myeloid leukemia, so the T cells may come from the graft donor.

This clonotype was counted at least ten times. This chain connects TRBV20-1 to TRBJ2-1, with D unresolved. With 0 bases removed from V and 9 bases from J, the gap between germline ends came to 3 bases. CDR1 DFQATT and CDR2 SNEGSKA come from the germline V gene (reference sequence). This CDR3 has 10 residues. The CDR3 DNA reads as TGCAGTGCTAGAGATGTTGAGCAGTTCTTC. Residues: CSARDVEQFF.

This chain joins TRBV27 and TRBJ1-2, with 10 bases aligning to TRBD1. The CDR3 length is 17 residues. V dropped 5 bases and J dropped 0; count of bases not matched to a gene: 9. Germline CDR1 is MNHEY and CDR2 is SMNVEV (reference sequence). CDR3 bases: TGTGCCAGCAGTCTGACCCTTGGACAGGGGGCTAACTATGGCTACACCTTC. It is translated as CASSLTLGQGANYGYTF.

This clonotype was detected a few times. This chain uses TRBV2 with TRBJ2-3; 9 nucleotides align to TRBD2. The J segment lost 6 bases and the V segment lost 6 bases, leaving 7 bases of the junction unmatched. The CDR3 has 14 amino acids. The germline gives CDR1 SNHLY, CDR2 FYNNEI. CDR3 region: CASRPGTSNDTQYF. In nucleotides, the CDR3 is TGTGCCAGCAGACCTGGGACTAGCAATGATACGCAGTATTTT.

CDR3 coding DNA: TGCAGTGCGAGACTAGCGGCCGTCGGGAATGAGCAGTTCTTC. Encoded protein: CSARLAAVGNEQFF. The V and J genes are TRBV20-1 and TRBJ2-1; 9 nucleotides match TRBD2. This CDR3 is 14 amino acids long. Germline V gives CDR1 DFQATT, CDR2 SNEGSKA (reference sequence). The trim removed 6 bases at V and 7 bases at J, leaving 10 bases unmatched.

This clonotype was picked up a small number of times. The chain employs TRBV20-1 and TRBJ2-7; 10 bases match TRBD1. Germline CDR1 reads DFQATT; CDR2 reads SNEGSKA (reference sequence). CDR3 length equals 17 residues. The ends lost 0 bases at V and 0 bases at J; junction bases unmatched: 8. CDR3 sequence reads: CSARDPQTGGISYEQYF. The CDR3 DNA reads TGCAGTGCTAGAGATCCCCAGACAGGGGGCATCTCCTACGAGCAGTACTTC.

In this sample, this clonotype turned up a few times. This chain joins TRBV24-1 and TRBJ2-1; TRBD2 agrees at 7 bases. The CDR3 contains 13 residues. The ends lost 5 bases at V and 8 bases at J; junction bases unmatched: 5. CDR1 is KGHDR, CDR2 SFDVKD, per germline. CDR3 residues: CATSATSNHEQFF. The CDR3 DNA follows: TGTGCCACCAGTGCGACTAGCAACCATGAGCAGTTCTTC.

This clonotype was seen once. The chain uses TRBV28 and TRBJ1-2, with D maybe TRBD1 (5 bases). The CDR3 has 17 amino acids. Germline V gene data show CDR1 as MDHEN and CDR2 as SYDVKM. V lost 10 bases and J lost 4, with 28 bases in between. Here the CDR3 reads CAIPKNRQPPSIYGYTF. In nucleotides, the CDR3 is TGTGCCATCCCGAAAAACCGACAGCCTCCCTCCATCTATGGCTACACCTTC.

This clonotype was counted only a few times. The gene calls are TRBV5-5 and TRBJ2-7; D is possibly TRBD2 (7 bases). The CDR3 is made up of 16 amino acids. Germline assignment: CDR1 SGHKS and CDR2 YYEKEE (reference sequence). V shed 2 bases and J shed 6 bases, with 21 bases lying between them. CDR3: CASSFHAGVKGGEQYF. The CDR3 DNA follows: TGTGCCAGCAGCTTTCATGCGGGAGTCAAGGGGGGCGAGCAGTACTTC.

This clonotype was seen a few times. This chain uses TRBV4-3 with TRBJ2-2; TRBD2 is a possible D gene (5 bases). The CDR3 totals 17 residues. Germline V gives CDR1 LGHNA, CDR2 YSLEER. Trimming stripped 4 bases from V and 2 bases from J, with 17 bases between. CDR3 loop: CASSPTPSSSNTGELFF. The CDR3 DNA sequence: TGCGCCAGCAGCCCCACCCCGTCTAGCAGCAACACCGGGGAGCTGTTTTTT.

The genes are TRBV28 and TRBJ2-1; TRBD2 agrees at 11 bases. Germline V gives CDR1 MDHEN, CDR2 SYDVKM. V was clipped by 6 bases and J by 3 bases; unmatched bases: 13. This CDR3 comprises 18 residues. The CDR3 region has the DNA TGTGCCAGCAGAACCTTGCTAGCGGGAGGCGTAGGCTACAATGAGCAGTTCTTC. This sequence encodes CASRTLLAGGVGYNEQFF.

This clonotype was counted between two and nine times. The gene calls are TRBV21-1 and TRBJ2-7; the table names TRBD2, a call not compared with the DNA. TRBV21-1 is classified as a pseudogene. The CDR3 spans 16 residues. The CDR3 loop reads CASSKGSRQGSYEQYF. CDR3 sequence (DNA): TGTGCCAGCAGCAAAGGGTCGCGGCAGGGGTCCTACGAGCAGTACTTC.

This clonotype was seen ten or more times. The CDR3 nucleotides are TGTGCCACCAGTGAAGCAGGGGGCCTTGATACGCAGTATTTT. Translated, it gives CATSEAGGLDTQYF. The rearrangement joins TRBV24-1 to TRBJ2-3; TRBD1 aligns across 8 bases. Germline V gene lookup returns CDR1 KGHDR and CDR2 SFDVKD. This CDR3 has 14 residues. The V gene end was trimmed by 4 bases and the J gene end by 6 bases; junction bases not matched to a gene: 5.

This clonotype was recorded at least ten times. V gene TRBV28 combines with J gene TRBJ2-7, with 7 bases lining up with TRBD2. This CDR3 contains 15 residues. The V gene's germline CDR1 is MDHEN and CDR2 SYDVKM. V was clipped by 9 bases and J by 3 bases; unmatched bases: 14. In DNA form, the CDR3 reads TGTGCCAGAAGAGAAGTGCTAGCGGTTCGCTACGAGCAGTACTTC. This gives the protein CARREVLAVRYEQYF.

A few counts support this clonotype. The V gene is TRBV4-3, the J gene TRBJ2-1; 12 nucleotides align to TRBD2. The length of the CDR3 is 17 residues. Losses at the gene ends were 0 bases for V and 7 bases for J; bases not matched to a gene: 7. Germline values: CDR1 LGHNA, CDR2 YSLEER. In DNA, the CDR3 is TGCGCCAGCAGCCAAGAAGAGACTAGCGGGAGCGCAAATGAGCAGTTCTTC. Translating it yields CASSQEETSGSANEQFF.

This clonotype came up a few times. The chain has TRBV20-1 and TRBJ2-7; 12 bases agree with TRBD2. V trimming: 7 bases; J trimming: 3 bases; junction bases outside the gene matches: 7. Germline CDR1 is DFQATT and CDR2 is SNEGSKA (reference sequence). This CDR3 has 14 amino acids. CDR3 in amino acids: CSGTTSGRIYEQYF. The DNA for the CDR3 is TGCAGTGGTACGACTAGCGGGAGAATCTACGAGCAGTACTTC.

The V call is TRBV4-3, the J call TRBJ2-7; tentatively, D is TRBD1 (5 bases). The CDR3 has 14 amino acids. CDR1 LGHNA and CDR2 YSLEER come from the germline V gene. With 3 bases removed from V and 1 base from J, the gap between germline ends came to 10 bases. CDR3 sequence (DNA): TGCGCCAGCAGCCACAGGGTTGGGTCCTACGAGCAGTACTTC. Its protein product is CASSHRVGSYEQYF.

This sequence joins TRBV7-9 and TRBJ2-6; TRBD2 is a possible D gene (5 bases). The CDR3 extends over 16 amino acids. Per the germline V gene, CDR1 is SEHNR and CDR2 is FQNEAQ (reference sequence). V lost 5 bases and J lost 7, with 18 bases in between. CDR3 DNA: TGTGCCAGCAGCGGCTTTCCACTAGTTAGTGCCAACGTCCTGACTTTC. Protein: CASSGFPLVSANVLTF.

In its sample, this clonotype was seen many times. The chain links TRBV5-1 to TRBJ2-2; D is possibly TRBD1 (5 bases). Germline loops: CDR1 SGHRS, CDR2 YFSETQ. The V gene lost 5 bases and the J gene lost 5 bases, with 16 bases spanning the gap. There are 15 residues in the CDR3. CDR3 sequence: CASRIAQGPTGELFF. The CDR3 bases are TGCGCCAGCAGGATTGCCCAGGGCCCTACCGGGGAGCTGTTTTTT.

The V call is TRBV15, the J call TRBJ1-1; a weak D match, TRBD1 (5 bases). The CDR3 is 16 amino acids. The germline V gene has CDR1 LNHNV and CDR2 YYDKDF (reference sequence). Trimming took 0 bases from V and 0 from J, leaving 11 bases between them. Written as DNA, the CDR3 is TGTGCCACCAGCAGAGATGGTGGGGCCTTGAACACTGAAGCTTTCTTT. It is translated as CATSRDGGALNTEAFF.